This T cell receptor (beta chain) was sequenced for a study of shared clonotypes between healthy human individuals. Germline V CDR1 and CDR2: KGHSH, LQKENI. This CDR3 region has 12 residues. Trimming left V 1 base short and J 5 bases short, with 4 bases between. Note on this clone: The sample has other DNA sequences that encode this CDR3 too.

The table came from immunoSEQ multiplex PCR; TCRdb's copy has only in-frame clones and leaves some out. This sample has about 2.4 million clones; 90% to 95% occur once, and the top ten carry roughly 0.39%. The chain couples TRBV18 to TRBJ2-3; D is ambiguous. The material sequenced was naive CD4+ T cells from PBMCs. Subset described: CD45RA+ positively selected. This clonotype was obtained from a man aged 18 to 29 in good health. Some clones in this sample may be carry-over from other donors' samples. Written as DNA, the CDR3 is TGTGCCAGCTCACCACGGCTAGATACGCAGTATTTT. It specifies CASSPRLDTQYF. The full variable domain, in which reference TRBV18 and TRBJ2-3 provide the parts outside the CDR3, is NAGVMQNPRHLVRRRGQEARLRCSPMKGHSHVYWYRQLPEEGLKFMVYLQKENIIDESGMPKERFSAEFPKEGPSILRIQQVVRGDSAAYFCASSPRLDTQYFGPGTRLTVL.